This T cell receptor (beta chain) was identified during a study of blood T cell repertoires in COVID-19 (dated by TCRdb to 2018 to 2021). For the wider study: The collaborator samples originated in the United States, Italy and Spain and spanned the acute and convalescent phases of COVID-19. The material from the prospective study consisted of cDNA or gDNA derived from T cells, B-cell-depleted T cells, or PBMCs. Deeply sampled blood TCRbeta repertoires from subjects exposed to, actively infected with, or recovered from COVID-19 were included in the dataset. A freely available public database, intended as a resource for researchers studying the immune response to SARS-CoV-2, is where the repertoires were released. Samples came from the ongoing ImmuneRACE study (first 160 participants) plus 1,254 subjects from 6 global collaborators. Nearly every sample came with metadata listing a de-identified subject ID, COVID-19 status, age in years and sex. HLA class I and class II types, where available, came from metadata supplied by the sample provider rather than from assay-based typing. What the study reported, not specific to this receptor: The quantity of clinical and demographic metadata differed by source and by participant and was supplied without curation.

TCRbeta CDR3 regions were amplified from genomic DNA by means of the immunoSEQ Assay, a bias-controlled multiplex PCR. The study's own analysis went as follows. Within the assay, amplification of reference gene primers was used to estimate how many nucleated cells each sample contained. To quantify the absolute abundance of each unique TCRbeta CDR3 rearrangement, sequence reads were collapsed and filtered. For each sample, productive Simpson clonality was calculated by taking the square root of Simpson's diversity index across productive rearrangements. Entries here come from immuneACCESS through TCRdb and include only in-frame sequences with V and J called. Some clones fail to appear in such tables; in the studies checked, an unresolved V gene covers under half of the shortfall, and the cause of the remainder is unknown. V, J and clone size were drawn from that table, and D and trimming were deduced from the DNA. Within this sample are some 320,000 clones, with roughly nine tenths of them counted one time only. The ten top clones hold 2% to 3% of the sample.

The cysteine opens and the phenylalanine closes a CDR3 of 15 amino acids. Only CDR3 DNA remains: 45 bases, in frame from the first base. V is cut back by 7 bases and J by 3 bases, with 12 bases in the junction unmatched. As encoded in the germline V gene (reference sequence), CDR1 is MNHEY while CDR2 is SMNVEV. Participants in the prospective study were aged roughly 18 to 100 years, lived in about two dozen United States geographic areas, and enrolled through a virtual design. In the prospective study, participants were assigned to cohorts based on the clinical history participants reported in a screening survey and a study questionnaire. ImmuneRACE Cohort 3 recovered participants were defined by two consecutive negative NP/OP PCR tests, healthcare professional clearance, or symptom resolution. Each participant in the prospective study had whole blood, serum and a nasopharyngeal or oropharyngeal swab collected by mobile phlebotomists. Prospective study participants could optionally give additional blood draws and questionnaires over an approximately 2-month period. Before DNA extraction, blood samples from the prospective study were shipped at room temperature or frozen.

Regarding this clone: What antigen it recognizes has not been identified. Per-base qualities were not stored, and no clone one base away is much larger.

The sequenced material came from PBMCs or T cells enriched from blood (not recorded which). This sequence was found in a man aged 55-75 years who had recovered from COVID-19. Recombination connected TRBV27 to TRBJ2-7; 7 middle bases align to TRBD2. The DNA is TGTGCCAGCAAAGGGGTGGGTAGCGGGCGCTACGAGCAGTACTTC. It specifies CASKGVGSGRYEQYF.